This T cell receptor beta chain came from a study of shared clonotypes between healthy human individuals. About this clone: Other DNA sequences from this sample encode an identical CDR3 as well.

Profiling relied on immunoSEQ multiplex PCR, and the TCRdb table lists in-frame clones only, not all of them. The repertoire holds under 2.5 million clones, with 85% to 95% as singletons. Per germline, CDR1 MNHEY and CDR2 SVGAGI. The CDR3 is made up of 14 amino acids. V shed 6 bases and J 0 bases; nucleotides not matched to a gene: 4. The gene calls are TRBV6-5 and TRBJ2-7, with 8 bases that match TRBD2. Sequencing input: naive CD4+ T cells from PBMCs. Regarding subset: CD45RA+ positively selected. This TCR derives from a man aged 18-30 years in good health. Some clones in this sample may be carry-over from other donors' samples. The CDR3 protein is CASSSGGVSYEQYF. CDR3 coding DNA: TGTGCCAGCAGCTCGGGGGGGGTCTCCTACGAGCAGTACTTC.